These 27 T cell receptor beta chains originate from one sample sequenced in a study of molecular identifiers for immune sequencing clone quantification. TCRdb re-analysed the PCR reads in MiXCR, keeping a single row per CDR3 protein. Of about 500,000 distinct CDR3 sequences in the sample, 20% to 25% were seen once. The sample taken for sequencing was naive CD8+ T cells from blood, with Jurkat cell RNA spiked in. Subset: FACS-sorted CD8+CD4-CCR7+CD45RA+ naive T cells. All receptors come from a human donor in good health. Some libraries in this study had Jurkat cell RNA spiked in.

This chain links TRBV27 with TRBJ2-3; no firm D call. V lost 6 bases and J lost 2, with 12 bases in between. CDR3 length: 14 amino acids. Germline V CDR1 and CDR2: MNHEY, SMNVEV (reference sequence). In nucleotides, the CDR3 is TGTGCCAGCAGCATCGTACCTTCCACAGATACGCAGTATTTT. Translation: CASSIVPSTDTQYF.

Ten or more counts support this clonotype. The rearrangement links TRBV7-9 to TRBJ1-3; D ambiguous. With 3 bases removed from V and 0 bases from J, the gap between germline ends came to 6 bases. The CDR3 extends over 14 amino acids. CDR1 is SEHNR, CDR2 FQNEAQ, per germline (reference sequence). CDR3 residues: CASSFQVSGNTIYF. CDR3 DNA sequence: TGTGCCAGCAGCTTTCAGGTCTCTGGAAACACCATATATTTT.

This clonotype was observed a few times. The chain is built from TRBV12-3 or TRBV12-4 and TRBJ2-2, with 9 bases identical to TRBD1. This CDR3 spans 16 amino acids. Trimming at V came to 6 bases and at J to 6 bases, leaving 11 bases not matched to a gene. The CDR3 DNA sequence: TGTGCCAGCAGGACGACCGGGACAGGGTTGGCCGGGGAGCTGTTTTTT. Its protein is CASRTTGTGLAGELFF.

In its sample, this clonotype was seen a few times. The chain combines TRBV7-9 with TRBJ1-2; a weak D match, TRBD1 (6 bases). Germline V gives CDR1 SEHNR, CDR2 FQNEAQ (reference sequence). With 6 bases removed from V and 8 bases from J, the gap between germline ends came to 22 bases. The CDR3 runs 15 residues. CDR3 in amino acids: CASSYPGTQVEGYTF. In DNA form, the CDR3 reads TGTGCCAGCAGTTATCCAGGGACACAGGTCGAAGGCTACACCTTC. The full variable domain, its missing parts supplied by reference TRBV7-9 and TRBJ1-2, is DTGVSQNPRHKITKRGQNVTFRCDPISEHNRLYWYRQTLGQGPEFLTYFQNEAQLEKSRLLSDRFSAERPKGSFSTLEIQRTEQGDSAMYLCASSYPGTQVEGYTFGSGTRLTVV.

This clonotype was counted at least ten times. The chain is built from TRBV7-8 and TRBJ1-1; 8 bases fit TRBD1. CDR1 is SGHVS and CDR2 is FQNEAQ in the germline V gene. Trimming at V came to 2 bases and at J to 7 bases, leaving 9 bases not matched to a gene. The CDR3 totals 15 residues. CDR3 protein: CASSLNTGGTIEAFF. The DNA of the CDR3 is TGTGCCAGCAGCTTAAATACAGGGGGAACTATTGAAGCTTTCTTT. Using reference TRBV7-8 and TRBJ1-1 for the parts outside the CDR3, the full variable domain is GAGVSQSPRYKVAKRGQDVALRCDPISGHVSLFWYQQALGQGPEFLTYFQNEAQLDKSGLPSDRFFAERPEGSVSTLKIQRTQQEDSAVYLCASSLNTGGTIEAFFGQGTRLTVV.

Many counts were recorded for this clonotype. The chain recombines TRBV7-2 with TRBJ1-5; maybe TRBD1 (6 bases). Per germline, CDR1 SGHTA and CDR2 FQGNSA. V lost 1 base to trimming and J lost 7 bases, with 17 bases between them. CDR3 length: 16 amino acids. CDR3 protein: CASSLVVQGSDQPQHF. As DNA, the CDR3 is TGTGCCAGCAGCTTAGTCGTCCAGGGGTCGGACCAGCCCCAGCATTTT.

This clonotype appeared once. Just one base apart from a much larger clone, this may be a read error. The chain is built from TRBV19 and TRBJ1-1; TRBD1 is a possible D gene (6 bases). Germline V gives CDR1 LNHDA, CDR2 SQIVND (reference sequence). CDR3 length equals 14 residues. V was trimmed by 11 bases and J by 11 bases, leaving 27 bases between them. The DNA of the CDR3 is TGTGCCGCTAAAGTGCAGGGGTCCACCCCAGGGGCTTTCTTT. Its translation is CAAKVQGSTPGAFF.

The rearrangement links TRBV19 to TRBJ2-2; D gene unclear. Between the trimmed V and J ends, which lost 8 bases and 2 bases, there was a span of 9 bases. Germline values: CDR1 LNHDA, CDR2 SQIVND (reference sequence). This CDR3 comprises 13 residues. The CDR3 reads CASLKRNTGELFF. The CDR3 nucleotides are TGTGCCAGTCTGAAGCGTAACACCGGGGAGCTGTTTTTT.

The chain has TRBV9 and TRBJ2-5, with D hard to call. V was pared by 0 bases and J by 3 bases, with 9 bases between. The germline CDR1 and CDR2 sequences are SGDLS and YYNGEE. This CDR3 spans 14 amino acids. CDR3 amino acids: CASSVEGEEETQYF. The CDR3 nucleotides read TGTGCCAGCAGCGTAGAGGGTGAAGAAGAGACCCAGTACTTC.

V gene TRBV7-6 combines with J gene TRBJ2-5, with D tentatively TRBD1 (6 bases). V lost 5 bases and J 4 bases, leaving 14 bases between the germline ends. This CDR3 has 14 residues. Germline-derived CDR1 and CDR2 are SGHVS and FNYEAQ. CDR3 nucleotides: TGTGCCAGCAGCAATCGGGTAGGGGGAGAGACCCAGTACTTC. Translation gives CASSNRVGGETQYF.

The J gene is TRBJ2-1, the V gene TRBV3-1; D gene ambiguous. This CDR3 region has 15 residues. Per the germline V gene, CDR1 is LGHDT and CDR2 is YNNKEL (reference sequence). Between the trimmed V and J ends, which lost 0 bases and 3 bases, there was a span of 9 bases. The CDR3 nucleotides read TGTGCCAGCAGCCAAGAAACCCCGGGCTACAATGAGCAGTTCTTC. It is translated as CASSQETPGYNEQFF.

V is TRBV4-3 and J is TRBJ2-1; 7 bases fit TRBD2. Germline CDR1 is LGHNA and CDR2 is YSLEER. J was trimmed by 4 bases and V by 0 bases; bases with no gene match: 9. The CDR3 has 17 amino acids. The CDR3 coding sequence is TGCGCCAGCAGCCAAGAAGGGCCAGCGGGAAGTTACAATGAGCAGTTCTTC. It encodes CASSQEGPAGSYNEQFF.

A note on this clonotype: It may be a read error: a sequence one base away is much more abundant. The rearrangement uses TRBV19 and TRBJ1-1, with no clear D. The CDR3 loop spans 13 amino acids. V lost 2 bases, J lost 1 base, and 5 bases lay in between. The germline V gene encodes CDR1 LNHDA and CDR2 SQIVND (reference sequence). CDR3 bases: TGTGCCAGTAGTATAAGGCGGAACACTGAAGCTTTCTTT. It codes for CASSIRRNTEAFF. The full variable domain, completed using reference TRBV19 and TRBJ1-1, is DGGITQSPKYLFRKEGQNVTLSCEQNLNHDAMYWYRQDPGQGLRLIYYSQIVNDFQKGDIAEGYSVSREKKESFPLTVTSAQKNPTAFYLCASSIRRNTEAFFGQGTRLTVV.

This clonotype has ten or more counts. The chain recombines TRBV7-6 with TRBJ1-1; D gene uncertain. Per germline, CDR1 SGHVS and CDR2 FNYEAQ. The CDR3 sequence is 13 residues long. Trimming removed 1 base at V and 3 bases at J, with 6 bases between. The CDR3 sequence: CASSLGSHTEAFF. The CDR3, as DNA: TGTGCCAGCAGCTTAGGGTCGCACACTGAAGCTTTCTTT.

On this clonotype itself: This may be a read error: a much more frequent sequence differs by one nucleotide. This CDR3 is CASGEVGGGTVTQYF. The CDR3 region has the DNA TGTGCCAGCGGTGAAGTTGGAGGTGGTACGGTAACGCAGTATTTT. The V call is TRBV2, the J call TRBJ2-3; possible D gene TRBD2, 5 bases. The germline V gene has CDR1 SNHLY and CDR2 FYNNEI. CDR3 length equals 15 residues.

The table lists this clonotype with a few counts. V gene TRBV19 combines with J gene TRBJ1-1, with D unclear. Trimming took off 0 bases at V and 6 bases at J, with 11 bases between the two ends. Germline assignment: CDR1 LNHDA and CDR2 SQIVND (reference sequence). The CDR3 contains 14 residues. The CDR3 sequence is CASSIDLRAPEAFF. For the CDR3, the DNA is TGTGCCAGTAGTATAGATCTTAGGGCGCCTGAAGCTTTCTTT.

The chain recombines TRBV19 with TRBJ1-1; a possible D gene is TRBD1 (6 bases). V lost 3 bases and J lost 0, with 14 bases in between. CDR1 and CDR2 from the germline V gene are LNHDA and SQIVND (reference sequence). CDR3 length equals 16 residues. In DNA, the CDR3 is TGTGCCAGTAGTATCCCCGCGACAGGAATGAACACTGAAGCTTTCTTT. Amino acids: CASSIPATGMNTEAFF.

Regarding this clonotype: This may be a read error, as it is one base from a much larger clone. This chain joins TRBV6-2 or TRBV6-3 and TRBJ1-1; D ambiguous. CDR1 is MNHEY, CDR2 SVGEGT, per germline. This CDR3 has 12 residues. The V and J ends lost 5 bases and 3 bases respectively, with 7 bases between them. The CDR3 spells CASSHWDTEAFF. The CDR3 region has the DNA TGTGCCAGCAGTCACTGGGACACTGAAGCTTTCTTT.

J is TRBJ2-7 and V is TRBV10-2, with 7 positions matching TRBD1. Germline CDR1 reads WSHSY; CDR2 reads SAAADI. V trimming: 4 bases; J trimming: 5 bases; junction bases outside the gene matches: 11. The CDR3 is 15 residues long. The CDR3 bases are TGCGCCAGCAGTGTTTTAGGGGGCGAATTGGACGAGCAGTACTTC. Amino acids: CASSVLGGELDEQYF.

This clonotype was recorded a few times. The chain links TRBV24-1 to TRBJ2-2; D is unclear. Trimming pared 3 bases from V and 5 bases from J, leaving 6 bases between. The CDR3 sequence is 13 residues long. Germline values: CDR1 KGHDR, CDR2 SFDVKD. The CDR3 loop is CATSDPQTGELFF. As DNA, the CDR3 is TGTGCCACCAGTGATCCCCAGACCGGGGAGCTGTTTTTT.

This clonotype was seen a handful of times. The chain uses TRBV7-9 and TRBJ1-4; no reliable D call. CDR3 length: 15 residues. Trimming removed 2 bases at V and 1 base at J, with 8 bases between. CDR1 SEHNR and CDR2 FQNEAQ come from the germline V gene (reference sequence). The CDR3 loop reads CASSLPGGTNEKLFF. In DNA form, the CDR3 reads TGTGCCAGCAGCTTACCGGGAGGAACTAATGAAAAACTGTTTTTT.

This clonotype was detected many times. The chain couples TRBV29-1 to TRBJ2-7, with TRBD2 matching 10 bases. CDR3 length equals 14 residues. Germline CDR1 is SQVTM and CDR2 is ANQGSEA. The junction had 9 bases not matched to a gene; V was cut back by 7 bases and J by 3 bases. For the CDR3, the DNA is TGCAGCGCCTCCCTAGCGGGAGAGTACTACGAGCAGTACTTC. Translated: CSASLAGEYYEQYF.

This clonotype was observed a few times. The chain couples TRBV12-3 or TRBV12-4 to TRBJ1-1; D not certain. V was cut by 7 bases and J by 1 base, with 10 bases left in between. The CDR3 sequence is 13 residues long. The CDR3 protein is CASIWAENTEAFF. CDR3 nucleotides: TGTGCCAGCATCTGGGCCGAGAACACTGAAGCTTTCTTT.

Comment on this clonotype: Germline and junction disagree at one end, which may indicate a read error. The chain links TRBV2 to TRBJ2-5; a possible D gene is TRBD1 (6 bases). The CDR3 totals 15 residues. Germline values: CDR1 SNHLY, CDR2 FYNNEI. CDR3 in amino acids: CASSDRGLLSETPYF. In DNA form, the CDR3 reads TGTGCCAGCAGTGACAGGGGCCTTCTTTCTGAGACCCCGTACTTC.

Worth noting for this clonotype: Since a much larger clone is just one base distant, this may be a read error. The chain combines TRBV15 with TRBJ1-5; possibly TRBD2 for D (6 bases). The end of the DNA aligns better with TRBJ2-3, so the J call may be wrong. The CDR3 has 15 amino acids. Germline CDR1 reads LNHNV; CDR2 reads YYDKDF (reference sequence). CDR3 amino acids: CATSRDRGKNQPQYF. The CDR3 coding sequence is TGTGCCACCAGCAGAGATCGCGGGAAAAATCAGCCCCAGTATTTT.

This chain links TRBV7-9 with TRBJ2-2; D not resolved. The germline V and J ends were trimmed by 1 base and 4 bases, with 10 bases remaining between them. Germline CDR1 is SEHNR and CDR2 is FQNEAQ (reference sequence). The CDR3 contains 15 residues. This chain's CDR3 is CASSLGRSLTGELFF. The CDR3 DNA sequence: TGTGCCAGCAGCTTAGGCAGGTCGCTCACCGGGGAGCTGTTTTTT.

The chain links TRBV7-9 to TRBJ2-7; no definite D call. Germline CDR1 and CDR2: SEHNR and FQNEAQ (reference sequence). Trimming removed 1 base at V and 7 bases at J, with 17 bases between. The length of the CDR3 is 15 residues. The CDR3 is CASSLDGLVGEEQYF. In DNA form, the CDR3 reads TGTGCCAGCAGCTTAGACGGATTGGTGGGCGAAGAGCAGTACTTC. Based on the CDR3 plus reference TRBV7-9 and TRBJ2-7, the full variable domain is DTGVSQNPRHKITKRGQNVTFRCDPISEHNRLYWYRQTLGQGPEFLTYFQNEAQLEKSRLLSDRFSAERPKGSFSTLEIQRTEQGDSAMYLCASSLDGLVGEEQYFGPGTRLTVT.